Below, 17 T cell receptor beta chains from the same sample are listed, as sequenced in a study of cytomegalovirus exposure and HLA in healthy donors. The PCR had 60 Vbeta and 13 Jbeta primers. Data came from immunoSEQ multiplex PCR; TCRdb stores just in-frame clones and leaves some out. This table holds under 150,000 clones, roughly 80% found once. The sequencing sample was made of PBMCs. The receptor set was obtained from a woman in her 40s in good health and CMV-seronegative.

The gene calls are TRBV28 and TRBJ2-1; D is possibly TRBD2 (5 bases). With 3 bases removed from V and 13 bases from J, the gap between germline ends came to 13 bases. CDR3 length equals 12 residues. CDR1 MDHEN and CDR2 SYDVKM come from the germline V gene. CDR3 sequence: CASSLGDRTQFF. Here the CDR3 DNA reads TGTGCCAGCAGTTTGGGAGACCGGACCCAGTTCTTC.

This rearrangement joins TRBV15 to TRBJ1-6; D unresolved. Trimming took off 2 bases at V and 7 bases at J, with 12 bases between the two ends. This CDR3 is 15 amino acids long. The germline V gene encodes CDR1 LNHNV and CDR2 YYDKDF (reference sequence). The CDR3 DNA sequence: TGTGCCACCAGCAGACCCGGGAGAGACAATTCACCCCTCCACTTT. This translates into CATSRPGRDNSPLHF.

This chain links TRBV28 with TRBJ1-3; 7 bases fit TRBD1. CDR1 MDHEN and CDR2 SYDVKM come from the germline V gene. Unmatched junction bases numbered 4, after V lost 5 bases and J lost 3 bases. CDR3 length: 14 amino acids. DNA for the CDR3: TGTGCCAGCAGTACAGGGGCTGGTGGAAACACCATATATTTT. Its translation is CASSTGAGGNTIYF.

This sequence joins TRBV5-4 and TRBJ1-1; no clear D. Germline V gene lookup returns CDR1 SGHNT and CDR2 YYREEE (reference sequence). Trimming removed 2 bases from V and 2 bases from J, with 7 bases in between. The CDR3 is 13 amino acids. The CDR3 reads CASSFLTNTEAFF. The CDR3 DNA sequence: TGTGCCAGCAGCTTCCTGACAAACACTGAAGCTTTCTTT.

This sequence joins TRBV19 and TRBJ2-5; the match to TRBD1 covers 10 bases. This CDR3 has 14 residues. Germline V gene data show CDR1 as LNHDA and CDR2 as SQIVND (reference sequence). Losses at the gene ends were 4 bases for V and 5 bases for J; bases not matched to a gene: 4. This CDR3 is CASSTGTGVETQYF. Written as DNA, the CDR3 is TGTGCCAGTAGTACCGGGACAGGGGTGGAGACCCAGTACTTC.

The chain joins TRBV4-3 to TRBJ2-5; TRBD1 is a possible D gene (5 bases). CDR1 is LGHNA and CDR2 is YSLEER in the germline V gene. V was clipped by 1 base and J by 5 bases, with 14 bases between them. The CDR3 runs 15 residues. The CDR3 is CASSQGVGVVETQYF. CDR3 coding DNA: TGCGCCAGCAGCCAAGGGGTAGGGGTGGTGGAGACCCAGTACTTC.

V is TRBV18 and J is TRBJ1-1; 7 bases fit TRBD1. With V trimmed by 4 bases and J by 7 bases, 6 bases remained unmatched. The CDR3 consists of 13 residues. Germline-derived CDR1 and CDR2 are KGHSH and LQKENI. CDR3 sequence reads: CASSLGQNNEAFF. As DNA, the CDR3 is TGTGCCAGCTCACTGGGACAGAATAATGAAGCTTTCTTT. Using reference TRBV18 and TRBJ1-1 for the parts outside the CDR3, the full variable domain is NAGVMQNPRHLVRRRGQEARLRCSPMKGHSHVYWYRQLPEEGLKFMVYLQKENIIDESGMPKERFSAEFPKEGPSILRIQQVVRGDSAAYFCASSLGQNNEAFFGQGTRLTVV.

The gene calls are TRBV4-2 and TRBJ1-1; D ambiguous. Germline V lookup: CDR1 LGHNA, CDR2 YNFKEQ. The CDR3 consists of 16 residues. Between the trimmed V and J ends, which lost 0 bases and 2 bases, there was a span of 13 bases. CDR3 DNA: TGTGCCAGCAGCCAAGATATGAGTAGAGGAAACACTGAAGCTTTCTTT. It is translated as CASSQDMSRGNTEAFF.

The chain recombines TRBV6-6 with TRBJ1-5, with D tentatively TRBD1 (5 bases). The CDR3 is made up of 15 amino acids. CDR1 and CDR2 (germline): MNHNY, SVGAGI (reference sequence). V gave up 4 bases and J gave up 7 bases, with 17 bases separating them. CDR3 sequence reads: CASSSARAQEQPQHF. CDR3 DNA sequence: TGTGCCAGCAGTTCCGCCAGGGCCCAAGAGCAGCCCCAGCATTTT.

The chain combines TRBV4-1 with TRBJ2-1; 9 bases map to TRBD2. The CDR3 extends over 20 amino acids. J gave up 1 base and V 0 bases, and 13 bases lay outside the gene matches. The germline V gene encodes CDR1 MGHRA and CDR2 YSYEKL. The CDR3 nucleotides read TGCGCCAGCAGCCAAGAAGGGACTAGCTCAAGCTTCGCGTCCTACAATGAGCAGTTCTTC. Its translation is CASSQEGTSSSFASYNEQFF.

This clone has a handful of counts. The rearrangement uses TRBV5-6 and TRBJ1-5, with D possibly TRBD1 on 5 matching bases. CDR1 and CDR2 from the germline V gene are SGHDT and YYEEEE. The CDR3 covers 15 residues. Trimming stripped 3 bases from V and 6 bases from J, with 16 bases between. CDR3 sequence: CASSSRQGAVQPQHF. As DNA, the CDR3 is TGTGCCAGCAGCTCCCGACAAGGGGCTGTTCAGCCCCAGCATTTT.

The chain recombines TRBV5-8 with TRBJ2-3, with 10 nucleotides matching TRBD1. CDR3 size: 14 residues. Per the germline V gene, CDR1 is SGHTS and CDR2 is YDEGEE. V gave up 7 bases and J gave up 3 bases; unmatched junction bases: 5. The CDR3: CASGQGEVTDTQYF. Here the CDR3 DNA reads TGTGCCAGCGGACAGGGGGAAGTTACAGATACGCAGTATTTT.

V is TRBV7-9 and J is TRBJ2-7; 7 positions match TRBD1. The V gene's germline CDR1 is SEHNR and CDR2 FQNEAQ (reference sequence). V shed 5 bases and J 3 bases; nucleotides not matched to a gene: 4. The length of the CDR3 is 13 residues. The CDR3 region is CASSTRQGYEQYF. The DNA for the CDR3 is TGTGCCAGCAGCACCAGACAGGGCTACGAGCAGTACTTC.

This chain connects TRBV13 to TRBJ1-6, with 7 bases lining up with TRBD1. Per the germline V gene, CDR1 is PRHDT and CDR2 is FYEKMQ (reference sequence). Trimming cost V 7 bases and J 8 bases; bases outside gene matches: 8. The CDR3 has 14 residues. The CDR3 reads CASTRGQAYSPLHF. For the CDR3, the DNA is TGTGCCAGCACCCGAGGACAGGCATATTCACCCCTCCACTTT. The whole variable domain, remainder taken from reference TRBV13 and TRBJ1-6, is AAGVIQSPRHLIKEKRETATLKCYPIPRHDTVYWYQQGPGQDPQFLISFYEKMQSDKGSIPDRFSAQQFSDYHSELNMSSLELGDSALYFCASTRGQAYSPLHFGNGTRLTVT.

The sample holds one count of this clone. V and J are TRBV11-2 and TRBJ2-7; D gene ambiguous. V was trimmed by 1 base and J by 3 bases, leaving 10 bases between them. CDR1 SGHAT and CDR2 FQNNGV come from the germline V gene. The CDR3 sequence is 14 residues long. In DNA, the CDR3 is TGTGCCAGCAGCTTAGTGGCCCGAATCTACGAGCAGTACTTC. Its protein product is CASSLVARIYEQYF.

This rearrangement joins TRBV28 to TRBJ1-5; 7 bases fit TRBD1. The CDR3 loop spans 14 amino acids. V lost 4 bases to trimming and J lost 5 bases; unmatched junction nucleotides: 5. Germline V gene lookup returns CDR1 MDHEN and CDR2 SYDVKM. The CDR3 DNA follows: TGTGCCAGCAGTTACGACAGGGTTGATCAGCCCCAGCATTTT. Protein sequence: CASSYDRVDQPQHF.

J is TRBJ2-7 and V is TRBV19; D is perhaps TRBD1 (8 bases). Germline CDR1 reads LNHDA; CDR2 reads SQIVND (reference sequence). The CDR3 contains 15 residues. Trimming removed 6 bases at V and 1 base at J, with 16 bases between. The CDR3 DNA is TGTGCCAGTAGGCCACAGGGGGACTATTCCTACGAGCAGTACTTC. As protein: CASRPQGDYSYEQYF.